This TCR beta chain derives from a study of OX40 agonist ivuxolimab in advanced cancers. Study overall: Patients received ivuxolimab, an agonistic anti-OX40 (CD134) antibody.

Comment on this clone: A much larger clone differs from this one at a single base, so this may be a read error. Other DNA sequences from this sample encode an identical CDR3 as well.

Sequencing was performed with immunoSEQ multiplex PCR; in TCRdb, only in-frame clones are kept and a portion is missing. This sample has some 65,000 clones; 75% to 90% occur once, and the top ten carry 9.5% to 15%. After removal of 5 bases from V and 5 bases from J, the junction contained 9 bases not matched to a gene. The CDR3 has 15 residues. Germline V gene lookup returns CDR1 SEHNR and CDR2 FQNEAQ (reference sequence). The sample here was CD4+ or CD8+ T cells sorted from blood, taken in a trial of the OX40 agonist ivuxolimab. The V gene is TRBV7-9, the J gene TRBJ2-7, with 10 bases fitting TRBD1. The clonotype originates from an adult with an advanced solid tumor such as melanoma, head and neck, liver or kidney cancer. In nucleotides, the CDR3 is TGTGCCAGCAGCAAACCGGGACAGGGGCCCCACGAGCAGTACTTC. Its translation: CASSKPGQGPHEQYF.